This TCR beta chain comes out of a study of tumor-infiltrating lymphocytes in oesophageal squamous cell carcinoma. Germline CDR1 reads SGHVS; CDR2 reads FNYEAQ. This CDR3 has 13 amino acids. TCRdb re-called the PCR reads through MiXCR, storing one row per CDR3 protein. The sample lists 8,500 to 11,000 distinct CDR3 sequences; 63% were seen once. Worth noting for this clonotype: One end of the junction is discordant with germline, which a read error may explain.

The sequence was obtained from a female donor with esophageal squamous cell carcinoma. J is TRBJ2-3 and V is TRBV7-6; a possible D gene is TRBD2 (5 bases). The sequenced sample was esophageal tumor tissue. The CDR3 DNA reads as TGTGCCAGCAGCTTAGAGGCTGGGAGCGACTGGTTCTTC. Translation gives CASSLEAGSDWFF.